The rows below give T cell receptor beta chains drawn from one sample of a study of T-cell memory formation after mild COVID-19. TCRdb passed the 5' RACE reads through MiXCR, listing each CDR3 protein once. The sample includes some 110,000 distinct CDR3 sequences, about 17% of them seen just once. Sequencing was carried out using PBMCs or a T cell subset sorted from them (not recorded which). The receptors shown here come from an adult woman who had mild COVID-19 (a few samples of this study predate the infection). Cell type and time point are not known. The CDR3 runs from the conserved cysteine through the conserved F or W. Each record gives: J gene, D gene, V gene, clone size, CDR3 protein, CDR3 DNA. D genes are given only for firm matches. The size entry is marked missing in some rows and otherwise reads once, few, many or a size class.

TRBJ2-1 TRBD2 TRBV6-4 NA CASSNGGRGEGLDYNEQFF TGTGCCAGCAGCAACGGGGGCAGGGGTGAGGGACTAGACTACAATGAGCAGTTCTTC
TRBJ2-7 NA TRBV7-3 NA CASSPLGGAHEQYF TGTGCCAGCAGCCCCCTTGGGGGGGCCCACGAGCAGTACTTC
TRBJ2-3 TRBD2 TRBV24-1 few CATSDHRLAVSTDTQYF TGTGCCACCAGTGACCACCGACTAGCAGTAAGCACAGATACGCAGTATTTT
TRBJ2-2 TRBD1 TRBV20-1 few CSARDYGTGHGELFF TGCAGTGCTAGAGACTACGGGACAGGGCACGGGGAGCTGTTTTTT
TRBJ1-1 NA TRBV6-5 few CASSYEGAWTEAFF TGTGCCAGCAGTTACGAAGGGGCGTGGACTGAAGCTTTCTTT
TRBJ2-3 NA TRBV5-5 few CASSPPGTRVAGDTQYF TGTGCCAGCAGCCCCCCAGGAACTCGGGTGGCGGGGGATACGCAGTATTTT
TRBJ1-3 NA TRBV4-1 NA CASSHITGNANPGNTIYF TGCGCCAGCAGCCACATCACAGGGAACGCTAACCCTGGAAACACCATATATTTT
TRBJ1-1 NA TRBV7-8 few CASSSRQGEAFF TGTGCCAGCAGCAGCCGCCAGGGGGAAGCTTTCTTT
TRBJ2-1 TRBD2 TRBV12-3/TRBV12-4 few CASPNRRLAGANEQFF TGTGCCAGCCCAAACCGGAGGTTAGCGGGAGCAAATGAGCAGTTCTTC
TRBJ2-7 NA TRBV7-2 many CASSPGLIPSYEQYF TGTGCCAGCAGCCCCGGCCTCATCCCCTCCTACGAGCAGTACTTC
TRBJ2-7 TRBD1 TRBV9 NA CASSVGTGSSYEQYF TGTGCCAGCAGCGTCGGGACAGGCAGCTCCTACGAGCAGTACTTC
TRBJ2-1 TRBD2 TRBV7-9 few CASSHDGLAGNNEQFF TGTGCCAGCAGCCACGACGGACTAGCGGGGAACAATGAGCAGTTCTTC
TRBJ1-1 NA TRBV6-4 many CASSDGLENTEAFF TGTGCCAGCAGTGACGGGTTGGAGAACACTGAAGCTTTCTTT
TRBJ2-5 TRBD2 TRBV15 NA CATSIGAGGQETQYF TGTGCCACCAGCATTGGGGCGGGAGGACAAGAGACCCAGTACTTC
TRBJ2-2 NA TRBV24-1 few CATTIGDTGELFF TGTGCCACCACGATTGGGGACACCGGGGAGCTGTTTTTT
TRBJ2-7 NA TRBV7-9 NA CASSFMVASTSYEQYF TGTGCCAGCAGCTTCATGGTAGCGAGCACCTCCTACGAGCAGTACTTC
TRBJ2-1 TRBD1 TRBV2 many CASSRGQGGYDEQFF TGTGCCAGCAGTCGGGGACAGGGAGGGTACGATGAGCAGTTCTTC
TRBJ2-7 NA TRBV9 NA CASSPIYSSYEQYF TGTGCCAGCAGCCCAATATACAGCTCCTACGAGCAGTACTTC
TRBJ1-2 TRBD1 TRBV6-5 few CASSSATGGEVLGYTF TGTGCCAGCAGTTCCGCCACAGGGGGGGAAGTGCTAGGCTACACCTTC
TRBJ2-7 NA TRBV5-1 NA CASSQTGGYEQYF TGCGCCAGCAGCCAAACCGGGGGCTACGAGCAGTACTTC
TRBJ1-3 NA TRBV9 NA CASEGASSGNTIYF TGTGCCAGCGAAGGGGCGAGCTCTGGAAACACCATATATTTT
TRBJ2-7 TRBD2 TRBV7-8 NA CASSLKGLAGGHYEQYF TGTGCCAGCAGCTTGAAGGGTTTGGCGGGAGGGCATTACGAGCAGTACTTC
TRBJ2-7 TRBD2 TRBV5-1 NA CASSFSGGPPYEQYF TGCGCCAGCAGCTTCTCGGGGGGGCCTCCCTACGAGCAGTACTTC
TRBJ1-1 TRBD1 TRBV7-9 few CASWTGWDTEAFF TGTGCCAGCTGGACAGGGTGGGACACTGAAGCTTTCTTT
TRBJ2-5 NA TRBV20-1 NA CSARGTRGGQTQYF TGCAGTGCTAGAGGCACAAGGGGGGGTCAGACCCAGTACTTC
TRBJ2-1 TRBD2 TRBV24-1 few CATSDLTRTSGRYEQFF TGTGCCACCAGTGATTTGACACGGACTAGCGGGAGGTATGAGCAGTTCTTC
TRBJ1-6 TRBD1 TRBV7-9 few CASSSTDRVFNSPLHF TGTGCCAGCAGCTCCACCGACAGGGTGTTTAATTCACCCCTCCACTTT
TRBJ2-1 TRBD2 TRBV7-8 few CASTRTSDYNEQFF TGTGCCAGCACTAGGACTAGTGACTACAATGAGCAGTTCTTC
TRBJ1-2 TRBD1 TRBV12-3/TRBV12-4 few CATTGRDSLNYGYTF TGTGCCACCACCGGCCGGGACAGCTTGAACTATGGCTACACCTTC
TRBJ1-5 NA TRBV6-2/TRBV6-3 few CASSYPYLQPQHF TGTGCCAGCAGTTACCCTTATCTGCAGCCCCAGCATTTT
TRBJ2-2 TRBD1 TRBV12-3/TRBV12-4 NA CASSSRGQGARTGELFF TGTGCCAGCAGTTCCCGGGGACAGGGGGCGCGGACCGGGGAGCTGTTTTTT
TRBJ2-1 NA TRBV14 few CASSDEAGYYNEQFF TGTGCCAGCAGCGACGAGGCAGGTTACTACAATGAGCAGTTCTTC
TRBJ2-3 TRBD2 TRBV4-1 NA CASSPHASGGYTDTQYF TGCGCCAGCAGCCCCCACGCTAGCGGGGGGTACACAGATACGCAGTATTTT
TRBJ1-5 NA TRBV15 NA CATSSSTDQPQHF TGTGCCACCAGCAGCTCAACGGATCAGCCCCAGCATTTT
TRBJ2-7 TRBD1 TRBV9 few CASRVDTGGAYEQYF TGTGCCAGCAGAGTAGATACAGGGGGAGCCTACGAGCAGTACTTC
TRBJ2-7 NA TRBV30 NA CAWSLYGYYEQYF TGTGCCTGGAGTTTGTATGGGTACTACGAGCAGTACTTC
TRBJ2-3 TRBD2 TRBV12-3/TRBV12-4 few CASMSSGHTDTQYF TGTGCCAGCATGTCTAGCGGGCACACAGATACGCAGTATTTT
TRBJ2-7 TRBD1 TRBV11-2 NA CASSPILGQYSDEQYF TGTGCCAGCAGTCCGATACTGGGACAGTACTCCGACGAGCAGTACTTC
TRBJ2-2 TRBD1 TRBV7-9 few CASSSAGTGNTGELFF TGTGCCAGCAGTTCTGCCGGGACAGGGAACACCGGGGAGCTGTTTTTT
TRBJ2-3 NA TRBV7-3 few CASSGDGTDTQYF TGTGCCAGCAGCGGTGATGGAACAGATACGCAGTATTTT
TRBJ2-1 TRBD2 TRBV29-1 NA CSVERASGRVVEQFF TGCAGCGTTGAAAGGGCTAGCGGGAGAGTGGTTGAGCAGTTCTTC
TRBJ2-3 NA TRBV15 NA CATSGYSTDTQYF TGTGCCACCAGCGGGTATAGCACAGATACGCAGTATTTT
TRBJ2-5 TRBD2 TRBV12-3/TRBV12-4 NA CASSSSGRKETQYF TGTGCCAGCAGTTCTAGCGGGAGGAAAGAGACCCAGTACTTC
TRBJ1-2 TRBD1 TRBV5-6 few CASSSRGRSGYTF TGTGCCAGCAGTAGCAGGGGGCGGAGTGGCTACACCTTC
TRBJ2-5 NA TRBV12-3/TRBV12-4 NA CASSRWGQETQYF TGTGCCAGCAGCCGGTGGGGCCAAGAGACCCAGTACTTC
TRBJ2-7 TRBD2 TRBV7-9 few CASSPGTISYEQYF TGTGCCAGCAGCCCCGGGACTATCTCCTACGAGCAGTACTTC
TRBJ1-1 TRBD1 TRBV6-6 NA CASSYQTGEIEAFF TGTGCCAGCAGTTACCAGACAGGGGAAATTGAAGCTTTCTTT
TRBJ1-6 NA TRBV2 NA CASSGSRGVYNSPLHF TGTGCCAGCAGCGGATCGCGGGGGGTTTACAATTCACCCCTCCACTTT
TRBJ2-2 TRBD2 TRBV4-1 NA CASSLGLAYTGELFF TGCGCCAGCAGCCTTGGACTAGCCTACACCGGGGAGCTGTTTTTT